The entry below gives a single TCR beta chain sequence along with its context. These data originate in a study of blood T cell repertoires in COVID-19. On the study more broadly: From the United States, Italy and Spain came samples of acute and convalescent COVID-19.

Participants came from some 26 US areas, aged about 18 to 100 years. Germline lookup yields CDR1 SGHVS and CDR2 FQNEAQ. The CDR3 loop spans 15 amino acids. J lost 4 bases, V lost 5 bases, and 4 bases had no gene match. Produced via immunoSEQ multiplex PCR; TCRdb's table is partial and in-frame only. The data contain 250,000 or so clones, roughly 85% of them singletons. The chain couples TRBV7-8 to TRBJ2-1; 11 nucleotides align to TRBD2. Sequenced sample: PBMCs or T cells enriched from blood (not recorded which). This sequence originates from a woman in her forties or fifties who had recovered from COVID-19. The CDR3 region is CASSQGLAEYNEQFF. CDR3 nucleotide sequence: TGTGCCAGCAGCCAGGGACTAGCGGAGTACAATGAGCAGTTCTTC. Together with reference TRBV7-8 and TRBJ2-1, the CDR3 gives the full variable domain: GAGVSQSPRYKVAKRGQDVALRCDPISGHVSLFWYQQALGQGPEFLTYFQNEAQLDKSGLPSDRFFAERPEGSVSTLKIQRTQQEDSAVYLCASSQGLAEYNEQFFGPGTRLTVL.